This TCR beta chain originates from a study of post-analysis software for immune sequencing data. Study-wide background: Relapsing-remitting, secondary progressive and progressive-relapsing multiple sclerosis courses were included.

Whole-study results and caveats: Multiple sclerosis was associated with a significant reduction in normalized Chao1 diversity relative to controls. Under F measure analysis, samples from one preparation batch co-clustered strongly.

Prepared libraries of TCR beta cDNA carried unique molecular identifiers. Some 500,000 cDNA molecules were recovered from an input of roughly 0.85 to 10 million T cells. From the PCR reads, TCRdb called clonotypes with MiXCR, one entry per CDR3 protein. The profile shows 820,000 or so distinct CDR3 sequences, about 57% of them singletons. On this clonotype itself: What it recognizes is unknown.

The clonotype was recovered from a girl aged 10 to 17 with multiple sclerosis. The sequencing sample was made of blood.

CDR3 region: CASSPGASGVPDTQYF. Here the CDR3 DNA reads TGTGCCAGCAGCCCAGGGGCTAGCGGGGTACCAGATACGCAGTATTTT. The gene calls are TRBV9 and TRBJ2-3; 9 bases fit TRBD2. The germline CDR1 and CDR2 sequences are SGDLS and YYNGEE. J was trimmed by 4 bases and V by 4 bases; bases with no gene match: 10. CDR3 length equals 16 residues.